This T cell receptor beta chain was sequenced during a study of OX40 agonist ivuxolimab in advanced cancers. With regard to the full study: The costimulatory receptor OX40 (CD134) was targeted by ivuxolimab, a fully human IgG2 agonistic monoclonal antibody. The paper describes the monotherapy dose-escalation part (N of about 57 patients) of the phase I trial of ivuxolimab. Prior anti-PD-1, anti-PD-L1 or anti-CTLA-4 therapy was permitted, and approximately 39% of dose-escalation patients had received checkpoint inhibitors. The dose-escalation cohort was roughly 80% male with a mean age of 60 years, ranging from about 20 to 85. The point of sequencing TCRbeta in the periphery was to test whether ivuxolimab changed TCR sequence diversity and drove clonal T-cell expansion. Partial responses were achieved by three dose-escalation patients, of whom one had hepatocellular carcinoma and two had cutaneous melanoma. Intravenous ivuxolimab was administered to patients every 2 weeks at six dose levels: 0.01, 0.1, 0.3, 1.5, 3 and 10 mg/kg. Of the roughly 52 dose-escalation patients, hepatocellular carcinoma was present in roughly 19, melanoma in some 15, renal cell carcinoma in 9 and head and neck cancer in 9. Overall study results and their limits: After ivuxolimab, more expanded clones were found on average in CD8+ T cells than in CD4+ T cells. In the 0.1-3.0 mg/kg groups, partial responders were among the patients with the lowest normalized peripheral clonal expansion, particularly in CD8+ T cells. At doses of 0.1 to 3.0 mg/kg, clonal expansion of both CD4+ and CD8+ T cells in blood was seen between baseline and week 6. The antigen specificity of the peripheral T cells that underwent clonal expansion was not determined. Low levels of normalized T-cell clonal expansion were also seen in some nonresponding patients.

Genomic DNA was extracted from sorted cells for sequencing of the TCRbeta CDR3 region. TCRbeta CDR3 regions were sequenced using the immunoSEQ Assay. TCRdb holds this immuneACCESS table with in-frame rearrangements only. Some clones are missing; in checked studies, unresolved V genes explain under half, and the rest has no known cause. Here the sample has tens of thousands of clones; 88% occur a single time. The ten largest clonotypes hold approximately 35% of the sample. Patients with autoimmune disease history or receiving systemic immunosuppression were excluded from the trial. Peripheral blood for TCR sequencing was drawn from every dose cohort at baseline, at cycle 4 day 1 and at cycle 7 day 1. The samples were drawn from a first-in-human, open-label, multicenter phase I dose-escalation trial of ivuxolimab. Adults with locally advanced or metastatic melanoma, renal cell carcinoma, hepatocellular carcinoma or head and neck squamous cell carcinoma were enrolled in the trial. Before TCR sequencing, CD4+ T cells and CD8+ T cells were sorted from peripheral blood as separate populations.

Comment on this clone: Its specific antigen is unknown. No base quality values were provided; no much bigger clone lies one nucleotide off.

The CDR3 starts with the cysteine, ends with the phenylalanine, and has 13 residues. The retained sequence is limited to the CDR3, 39 bases, with the frame set at the first base. Unmatched junction bases come to 6, with V trimmed by 4 bases and J by 10 bases. CDR1 and CDR2 were assigned from the germline V gene as SGHAT and FQNNGV. This receptor chain uses TRBV11-2 and TRBJ2-1; 8 bases in the middle match TRBD1. The receptor was derived from an adult with an advanced solid tumor such as melanoma, head and neck, liver or kidney cancer. The sample in question was CD4+ or CD8+ T cells sorted from blood, obtained in a trial of the OX40 agonist ivuxolimab. The nucleotides read TGTGCCAGCAGCTCCGGACAGGGTAGGGAGCAGTTCTTC. Its protein is CASSSGQGREQFF.